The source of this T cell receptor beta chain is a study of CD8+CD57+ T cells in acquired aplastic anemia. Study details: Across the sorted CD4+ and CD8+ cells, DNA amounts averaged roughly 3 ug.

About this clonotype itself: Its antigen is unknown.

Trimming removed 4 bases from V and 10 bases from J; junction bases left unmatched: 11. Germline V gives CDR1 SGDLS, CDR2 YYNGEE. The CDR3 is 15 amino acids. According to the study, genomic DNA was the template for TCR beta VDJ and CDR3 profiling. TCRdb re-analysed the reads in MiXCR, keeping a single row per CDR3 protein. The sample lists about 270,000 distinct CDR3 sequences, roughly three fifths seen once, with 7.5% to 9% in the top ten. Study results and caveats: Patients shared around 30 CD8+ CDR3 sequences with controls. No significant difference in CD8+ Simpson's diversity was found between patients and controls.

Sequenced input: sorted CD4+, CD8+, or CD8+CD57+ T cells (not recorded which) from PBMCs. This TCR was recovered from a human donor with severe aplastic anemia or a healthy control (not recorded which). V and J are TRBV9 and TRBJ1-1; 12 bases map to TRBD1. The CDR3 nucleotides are TGTGCCAGCAGCTTCCTACCGGGACAGGGGGCACGAGCTTTCTTT. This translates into CASSFLPGQGARAFF.